This T cell receptor beta chain was retrieved from a study of tumor and adjacent non-tumor tissue in lung cancer (dated by TCRdb to the late 2010s). Background for the entire study: Patients with adenocarcinoma (12), squamous cell carcinoma (2) and small cell lung cancer (1) were included in the cohort. The approximately 15 patients were aged roughly 30 to 80 years, included 10 men and 5 women, and had TNM stage I to III disease. Sequencing generated a total of more than 100 million productive TCRbeta reads, averaging around 4.2 million reads per sample. The study compared bulk TCRbeta repertoires from lung tumor tissue and matched distant non-tumor lung tissue of some 14 lung cancer patients. Around 30 paired specimens, one tumor and one normal lung sample per patient, were profiled by TCRbeta CDR3 sequencing. The investigation overall reported the following: Because peripheral blood was not sequenced, the blood TCRbeta repertoires of the lung cancer patients in the study went unexamined. Tumor tissue showed significantly greater TCR diversity (inverse Simpson) than normal lung tissue (roughly 430 vs 170, P = 0.0075, Mann-Whitney U test). TCR diversity was significantly higher in younger patients, and higher tumor TCR diversity was associated with shorter overall and disease-free survival. The top 100 clones made up a significantly larger cumulative share of the repertoire in normal lung than in tumor tissue. The methods do not name the sequencing platform or mention unique molecular identifiers. Only roughly 16 patients were in the cohort, and the authors stated that larger samples and more detailed clinical data are needed.

RNA was isolated from bulk unsorted tissue, and RNA quality was assessed with a NanoDrop ND-1000 and an Agilent 2100. The donors were newly diagnosed lung cancer patients admitted for thoracic surgery in China from August to November 2014 who had not received prior chemotherapy. The study excluded patients who had received radiotherapy or chemotherapy before or who had another cancer at the same time. Pieces of surgical tissue measuring roughly 1-2.2 cm3 were kept in RNAlater solution and held at -80 degrees C until needed. The method was multiplex PCR. Sequencer: Illumina HiSeq 2500. Following protocols modified from ARM-PCR, the researchers constructed TCRbeta libraries through three rounds of nested PCR with primers (Table S4). PCR products of 200-500 bp were gel-excised and purified with the QIAquick gel extraction kit before sequencing. For the original study's pipeline: Reads were cleaned using Trimmomatic, were merged into complete CDR3 sequences using FLASH, and were assigned to V(D)J germline segments using MiTCR. VDJtools was used to compute clonal diversity as the inverse Simpson's index. A read counted as productive if the sequence was in-frame and lacked a premature stop codon. In TCRdb, the public reads were trimmed at Q25 with fastp and aligned with MiXCR, with productive beta chains retained. A single entry per CDR3 protein holds the most common genes and DNA from its merged rows. The V and J calls, along with clone size, are taken from TCRdb and not from the paper's own processing. The sample contains under 95,000 distinct CDR3 sequences, around 59% of them found a single time. The ten largest clonotypes hold about 15% of the sample.

For CDR1 and CDR2, the germline V gene lists SGHRS and YFSETQ. The CDR3 runs 17 residues from the cysteine to the phenylalanine. Solely the CDR3 DNA is kept, with 51 bases framed from the first base. In this sample, this clonotype turned up once. Its recognized antigen is unknown. A junction end diverges from the germline sequence, so it may reflect a read error. The sequenced sample was lung tumor tissue. The TCR sequence derives from a man aged 65 to 79 with non-small cell lung cancer. Recombination joined TRBV5-1 with TRBJ2-2; D gene: possibly TRBD2, on 6 matching bases. The DNA is TGCGCCAGCAACTTGTGGTCGGGAGAGGTTTATACCGGGGAGCTGTTTTTT. Its protein product is CASNLWSGEVYTGELFF.